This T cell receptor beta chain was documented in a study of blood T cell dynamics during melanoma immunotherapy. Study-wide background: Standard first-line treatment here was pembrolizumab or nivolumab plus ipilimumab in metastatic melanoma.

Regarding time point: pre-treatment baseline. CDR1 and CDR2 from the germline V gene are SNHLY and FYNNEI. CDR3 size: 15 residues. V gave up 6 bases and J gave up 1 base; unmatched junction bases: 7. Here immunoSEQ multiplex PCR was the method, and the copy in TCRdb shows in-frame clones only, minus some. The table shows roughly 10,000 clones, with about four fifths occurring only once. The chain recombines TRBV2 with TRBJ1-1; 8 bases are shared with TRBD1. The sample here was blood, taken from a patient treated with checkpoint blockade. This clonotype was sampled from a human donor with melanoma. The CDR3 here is CASRDRALQNTEAFF. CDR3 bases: TGTGCCAGCAGGGACAGGGCCTTACAGAACACTGAAGCTTTCTTT.